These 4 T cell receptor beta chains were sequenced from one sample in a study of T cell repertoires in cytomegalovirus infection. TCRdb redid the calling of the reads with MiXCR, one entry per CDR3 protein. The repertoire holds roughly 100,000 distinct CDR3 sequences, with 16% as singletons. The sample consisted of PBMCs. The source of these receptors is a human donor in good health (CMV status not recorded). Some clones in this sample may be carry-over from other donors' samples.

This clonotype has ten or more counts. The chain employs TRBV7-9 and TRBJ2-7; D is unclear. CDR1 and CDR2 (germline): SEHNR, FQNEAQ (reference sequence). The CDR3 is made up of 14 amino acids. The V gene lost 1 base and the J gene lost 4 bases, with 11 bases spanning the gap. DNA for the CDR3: TGTGCCAGCAGCTTAGGGGCCGGACGGTACGAGCAGTACTTC. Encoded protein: CASSLGAGRYEQYF. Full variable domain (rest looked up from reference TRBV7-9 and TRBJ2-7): DTGVSQNPRHKITKRGQNVTFRCDPISEHNRLYWYRQTLGQGPEFLTYFQNEAQLEKSRLLSDRFSAERPKGSFSTLEIQRTEQGDSAMYLCASSLGAGRYEQYFGPGTRLTVT.

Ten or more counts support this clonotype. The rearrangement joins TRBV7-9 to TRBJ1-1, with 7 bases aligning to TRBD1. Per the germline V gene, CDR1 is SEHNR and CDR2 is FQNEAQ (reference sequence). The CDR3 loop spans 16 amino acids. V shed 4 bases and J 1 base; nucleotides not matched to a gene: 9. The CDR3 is CASSSRDRGKNTEAFF. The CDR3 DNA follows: TGTGCCAGCAGCTCCCGGGACAGAGGAAAGAACACTGAAGCTTTCTTT. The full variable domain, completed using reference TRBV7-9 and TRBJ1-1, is DTGVSQNPRHKITKRGQNVTFRCDPISEHNRLYWYRQTLGQGPEFLTYFQNEAQLEKSRLLSDRFSAERPKGSFSTLEIQRTEQGDSAMYLCASSSRDRGKNTEAFFGQGTRLTVV.

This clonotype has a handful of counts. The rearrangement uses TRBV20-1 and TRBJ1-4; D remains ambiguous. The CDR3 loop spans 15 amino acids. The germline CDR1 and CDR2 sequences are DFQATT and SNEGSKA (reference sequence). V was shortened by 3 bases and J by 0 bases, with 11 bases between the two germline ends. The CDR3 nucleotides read TGCAGTGCTAGGAGGATCGAGGCAACTAATGAAAAACTGTTTTTT. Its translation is CSARRIEATNEKLFF.

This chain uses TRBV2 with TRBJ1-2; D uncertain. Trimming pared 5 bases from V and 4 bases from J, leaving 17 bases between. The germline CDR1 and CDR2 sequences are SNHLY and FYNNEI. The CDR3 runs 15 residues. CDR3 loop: CASSQNSPAVYGYTF. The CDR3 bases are TGTGCCAGCAGTCAAAATTCACCGGCGGTCTATGGCTACACCTTC. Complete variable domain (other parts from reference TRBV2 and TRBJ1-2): EPEVTQTPSHQVTQMGQEVILRCVPISNHLYFYWYRQILGQKVEFLVSFYNNEISEKSEIFDDQFSVERPDGSNFTLKIRSTKLEDSAMYFCASSQNSPAVYGYTFGSGTRLTVV.